This note documents a single TCR beta chain sequence. The target antigen is unknown. The CDR3 contains 13 residues. V was cut by 6 bases and J by 0 bases, with 6 bases left in between. Germline V gene sequence: CDR1 MGHRA, CDR2 YSYEKL. This sample was taken from a study of immune evolution from preneoplasia to lung adenocarcinoma. Regarding the study as a whole: Later-stage lesions appeared to have more T cells, more diversity, less clonality. Top clone share appeared to fall from AAH through AIS, MIA, adenocarcinoma.

Patient tissue came from resections in Japan or China, 2014–2017. Each case's diagnosis was confirmed by two pathologists on H&E. Measured with immunoSEQ multiplex PCR; TCRdb has only the in-frame clones, and not every one. The sample includes approximately 5,000 clones, about 80% of them seen just once. The rearrangement joins TRBV4-1 to TRBJ2-1; D call uncertain. Material: FFPE normal lung tissue adjacent to the tumor. The sequence was obtained from a person between 50 and 69 years old with lung adenocarcinoma. The chain's CDR3 is CASRGYSYNEQFF. CDR3 coding DNA: TGCGCCAGCAGAGGCTACTCCTACAATGAGCAGTTCTTC.